One TCR beta chain is described in this entry. Its antigen is undetermined. Given a much more abundant clone one base away, this may be a read error. The CDR3 is made up of 14 amino acids. The sample originates from a study of T cell repertoires in cytomegalovirus infection. The overall study: Public TCR beta signature analysis indicated the presence of both CMV infection and matching HLA type. Study-wide results and limits: Carriers of CMV plus the relevant HLA were identified by cumulative public TCR beta family frequency. There were HLA-C-restricted CMV-specific TCR beta clonotypes dominating the ex vivo response.

TCRdb itself ran the reads through MiXCR, one entry per CDR3 protein. The table shows 490,000 or so distinct CDR3 sequences, with approximately 11% occurring only once. This receptor was taken from a human donor in good health (CMV status not recorded). Some clones in this sample may be carry-over from other donors' samples. The chain recombines TRBV12-3 or TRBV12-4 with TRBJ1-1, with 7 bases that match TRBD1. The sample taken for sequencing was PBMCs. Here the CDR3 DNA reads TGTGGCAGCAGTTTAAGACAGGGGAACACTGAAGCTTTCTTT. Translated, it gives CGSSLRQGNTEAFF.